This T cell receptor beta chain emerged from a study of cytomegalovirus exposure and HLA in healthy donors. Regarding the study as a whole: High sensitivity and specificity were reportedly achieved when the classifier diagnosed cytomegalovirus status.

The study ran its PCR with 60 Vbeta and 13 Jbeta primers. Profiling relied on immunoSEQ multiplex PCR, and the TCRdb table lists in-frame clones only, not all of them. This table has around 200,000 clones, less than 90% appearing once. CDR3 length: 16 residues. Trimming took off 1 base at V and 10 bases at J, with 17 bases between the two ends. Germline V CDR1 and CDR2: MNHEY, SVGAGI. This clone was observed a handful of times. Antigen unknown. Sequencing used PBMCs. This rearrangement joins TRBV6-5 to TRBJ1-6; D gene uncertain. This sequence originates from a middle-aged man in good health and CMV-seronegative. CDR3 nucleotides: TGTGCCAGCAGTTACTATACCCCAAGTGCTGGCTCACCCCTCCACTTT. Translation gives CASSYYTPSAGSPLHF.